These 4 T cell receptor beta chains share one sample of origin, sequenced in a study of cytomegalovirus exposure and HLA in healthy donors. Primers: 60 Vbeta forward and 13 Jbeta reverse. Method: immunoSEQ multiplex PCR; TCRdb's copy keeps in-frame clones and lacks some. The sample records fewer than 200,000 clones, around 80% being singletons. What was sequenced was PBMCs. Receptors were obtained from a young man in good health and CMV-seronegative.

This clone was observed a single time. The chain employs TRBV27 and TRBJ2-1; D is possibly TRBD2 (6 bases). With 7 bases removed from V and 9 bases from J, the gap between germline ends came to 10 bases. The V gene's germline CDR1 is MNHEY and CDR2 SMNVEV (reference sequence). The CDR3 covers 11 residues. In DNA, the CDR3 is TGTGCCAGCACGACGGGAGCTGAGCAGTTCTTC. Translated: CASTTGAEQFF.

This chain links TRBV5-4 with TRBJ1-5; D remains ambiguous. Germline V CDR1 and CDR2: SGHNT, YYREEE (reference sequence). V shed 0 bases and J shed 11 bases, with 12 bases lying between them. The CDR3 runs to 13 residues. The DNA of the CDR3 is TGTGCCAGCAGCTTGGGGGTGATGGAGTCCCAGCATTTT. It codes for CASSLGVMESQHF.

This sequence joins TRBV6-5 and TRBJ2-1; 8 positions match TRBD1. The CDR3 covers 13 residues. Germline V gives CDR1 MNHEY, CDR2 SVGAGI. V dropped 6 bases and J dropped 4; count of bases not matched to a gene: 2. The CDR3 nucleotides are TGTGCCAGCAGCCGGGACAGGTACAATGAGCAGTTCTTC. This codes for CASSRDRYNEQFF.

This clone was seen more than once but under ten times. The genes are TRBV4-3 and TRBJ1-4, with D perhaps TRBD1 (5 bases). The CDR3 extends over 18 amino acids. Germline CDR1 LGHNA, CDR2 YSLEER. Trimming left V 2 bases short and J 3 bases short, with 19 bases between. The CDR3 coding sequence is TGCGCCAGCAGCCAATATATGGGGTCAGGACAAGCTAATGAAAAACTGTTTTTT. This gives the protein CASSQYMGSGQANEKLFF.